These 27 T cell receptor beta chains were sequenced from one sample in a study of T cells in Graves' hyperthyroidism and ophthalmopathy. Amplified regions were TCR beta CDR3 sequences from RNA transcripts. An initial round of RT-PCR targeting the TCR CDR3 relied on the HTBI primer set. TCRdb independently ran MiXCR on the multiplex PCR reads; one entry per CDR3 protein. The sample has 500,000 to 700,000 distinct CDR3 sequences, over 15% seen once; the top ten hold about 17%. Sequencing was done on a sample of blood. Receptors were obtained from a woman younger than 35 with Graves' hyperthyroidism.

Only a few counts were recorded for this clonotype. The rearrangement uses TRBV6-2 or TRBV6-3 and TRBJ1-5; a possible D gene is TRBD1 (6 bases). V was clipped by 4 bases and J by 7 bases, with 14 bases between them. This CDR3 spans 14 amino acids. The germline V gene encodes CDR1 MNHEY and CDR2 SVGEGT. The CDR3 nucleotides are TGTGCCAGCAGTTCGCAGGGGATGGGACAGCCCCAGCATTTT. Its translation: CASSSQGMGQPQHF.

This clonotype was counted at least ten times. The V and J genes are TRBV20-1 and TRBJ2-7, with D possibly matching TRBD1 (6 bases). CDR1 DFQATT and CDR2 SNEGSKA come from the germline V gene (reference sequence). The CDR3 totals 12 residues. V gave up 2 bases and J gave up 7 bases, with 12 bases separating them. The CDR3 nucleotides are TGCAGTGCTAGACGCCAGGGGAATGAGCAGTACTTC. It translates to CSARRQGNEQYF.

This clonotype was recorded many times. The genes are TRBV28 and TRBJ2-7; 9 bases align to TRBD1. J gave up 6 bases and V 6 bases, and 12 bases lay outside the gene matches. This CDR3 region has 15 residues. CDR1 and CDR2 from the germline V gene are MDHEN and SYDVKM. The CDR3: CASRPQGQGNREQYF. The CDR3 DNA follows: TGTGCCAGCAGACCCCAGGGACAGGGAAACCGCGAGCAGTACTTC.

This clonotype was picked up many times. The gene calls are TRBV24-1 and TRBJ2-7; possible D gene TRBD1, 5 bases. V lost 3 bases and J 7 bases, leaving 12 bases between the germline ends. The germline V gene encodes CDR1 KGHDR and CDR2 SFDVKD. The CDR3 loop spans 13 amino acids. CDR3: CATSDVQGWEQYF. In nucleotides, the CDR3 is TGTGCCACCAGTGATGTCCAGGGTTGGGAGCAGTACTTC.

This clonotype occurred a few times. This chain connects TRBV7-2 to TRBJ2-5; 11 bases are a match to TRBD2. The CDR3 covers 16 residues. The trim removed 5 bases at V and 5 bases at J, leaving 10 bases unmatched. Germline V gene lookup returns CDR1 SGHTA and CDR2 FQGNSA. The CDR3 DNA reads TGTGCCAGCAGCCAGCCCCTAGCGGGGGGCGGTGAGACCCAGTACTTC. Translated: CASSQPLAGGGETQYF.

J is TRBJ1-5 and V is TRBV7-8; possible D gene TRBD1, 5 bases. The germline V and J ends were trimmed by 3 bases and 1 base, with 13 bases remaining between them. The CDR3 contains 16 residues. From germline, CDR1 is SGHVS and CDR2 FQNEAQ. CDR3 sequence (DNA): TGTGCCAGCAGCTTTTCAGGGAAGAGGAGCAATCAGCCCCAGCATTTT. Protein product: CASSFSGKRSNQPQHF.

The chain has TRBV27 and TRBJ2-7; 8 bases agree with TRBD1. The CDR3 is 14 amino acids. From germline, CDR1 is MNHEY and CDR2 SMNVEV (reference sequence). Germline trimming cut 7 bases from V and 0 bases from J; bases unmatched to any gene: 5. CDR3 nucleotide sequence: TGTGCCAGCAAAAGACAGGGGAGCTCCTACGAGCAGTACTTC. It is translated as CASKRQGSSYEQYF.

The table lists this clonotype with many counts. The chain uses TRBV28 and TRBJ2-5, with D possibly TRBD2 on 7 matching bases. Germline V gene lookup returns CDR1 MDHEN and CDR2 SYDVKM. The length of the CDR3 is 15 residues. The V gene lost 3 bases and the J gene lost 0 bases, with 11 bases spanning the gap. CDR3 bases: TGTGCCAGCAGTTTGGGGGGGGCCCACCAAGAGACCCAGTACTTC. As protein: CASSLGGAHQETQYF.

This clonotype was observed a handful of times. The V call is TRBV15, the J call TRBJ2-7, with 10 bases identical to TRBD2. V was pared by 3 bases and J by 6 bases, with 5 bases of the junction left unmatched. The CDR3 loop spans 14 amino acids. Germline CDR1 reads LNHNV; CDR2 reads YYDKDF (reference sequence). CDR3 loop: CATSSLAGESEQYF. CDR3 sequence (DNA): TGTGCCACCAGCAGTCTAGCGGGAGAATCCGAGCAGTACTTC.

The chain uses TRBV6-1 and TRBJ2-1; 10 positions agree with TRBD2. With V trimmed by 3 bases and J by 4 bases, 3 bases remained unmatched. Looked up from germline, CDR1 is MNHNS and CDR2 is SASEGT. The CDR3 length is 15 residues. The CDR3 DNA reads TGTGCCAGCAGTGAGAGTAGCGGGAGGTACAATGAGCAGTTCTTC. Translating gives CASSESSGRYNEQFF.

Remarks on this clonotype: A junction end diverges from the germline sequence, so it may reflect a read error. The CDR3 DNA reads as TGTGCCAGTAAAGGTCGATTCTATAGCTACACCTTC. It translates to CASKGRFYSYTF. This chain uses TRBV19 with TRBJ1-2; D unclear. Germline V gene data show CDR1 as LNHDA and CDR2 as SQIVND (reference sequence). The CDR3 spans 12 residues.

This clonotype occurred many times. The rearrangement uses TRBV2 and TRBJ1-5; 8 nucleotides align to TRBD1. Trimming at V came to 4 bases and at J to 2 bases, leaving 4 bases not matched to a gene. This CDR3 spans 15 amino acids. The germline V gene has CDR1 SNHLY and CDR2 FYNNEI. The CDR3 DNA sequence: TGTGCCAGCAGTGGAGGACAGGGAGGCAATCAGCCCCAGCATTTT. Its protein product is CASSGGQGGNQPQHF.

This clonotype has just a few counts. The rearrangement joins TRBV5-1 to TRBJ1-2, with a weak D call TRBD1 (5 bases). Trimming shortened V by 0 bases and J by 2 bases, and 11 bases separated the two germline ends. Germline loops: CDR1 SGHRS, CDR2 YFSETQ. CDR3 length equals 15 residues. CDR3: CASSLVQGPNYGYTF. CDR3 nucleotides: TGCGCCAGCAGCTTGGTCCAGGGTCCAAACTATGGCTACACCTTC. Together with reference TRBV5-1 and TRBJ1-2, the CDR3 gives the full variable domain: KAGVTQTPRYLIKTRGQQVTLSCSPISGHRSVSWYQQTPGQGLQFLFEYFSETQRNKGNFPGRFSGRQFSNSRSEMNVSTLELGDSALYLCASSLVQGPNYGYTFGSGTRLTVV.

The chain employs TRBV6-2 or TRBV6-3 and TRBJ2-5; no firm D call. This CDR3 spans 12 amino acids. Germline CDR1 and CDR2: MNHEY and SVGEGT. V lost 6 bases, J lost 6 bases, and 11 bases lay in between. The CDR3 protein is CASRIGRKTQYF. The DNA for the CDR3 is TGTGCCAGCAGAATAGGTCGTAAGACCCAGTACTTC.

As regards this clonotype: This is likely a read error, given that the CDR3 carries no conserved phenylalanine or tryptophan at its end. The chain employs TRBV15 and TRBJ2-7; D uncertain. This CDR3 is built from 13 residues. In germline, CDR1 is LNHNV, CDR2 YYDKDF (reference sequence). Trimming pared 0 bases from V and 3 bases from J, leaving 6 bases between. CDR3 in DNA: TGTGCCACCAGCAGAGACAGTTTCTACGAGCAGTACCTC. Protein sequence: CATSRDSFYEQYL.

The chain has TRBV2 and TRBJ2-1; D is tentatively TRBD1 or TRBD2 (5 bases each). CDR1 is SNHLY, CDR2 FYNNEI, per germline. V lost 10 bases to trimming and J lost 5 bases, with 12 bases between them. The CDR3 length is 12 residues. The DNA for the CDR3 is TGTGCCACCCGGGACGACAACAATGAGCAGTTCTTC. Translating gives CATRDDNNEQFF.

The DNA for the CDR3 is TGTGCCTGGAGTACCGGGAGGTCGGATGAAAAACTGTTTTTT. Translation gives CAWSTGRSDEKLFF. The rearrangement links TRBV30 to TRBJ1-4, with no clear D. The V and J ends lost 2 bases and 6 bases respectively, with 13 bases between them. The CDR3 loop spans 14 amino acids. In germline, CDR1 is GTSNPN, CDR2 SVGIG (reference sequence). Based on the CDR3 plus reference TRBV30 and TRBJ1-4, the full variable domain is SQTIHQWPATLVQPVGSPLSLECTVEGTSNPNLYWYRQAAGRGLQLLFYSVGIGQISSEVPQNLSASRPQDRQFILSSKKLLLSDSGFYLCAWSTGRSDEKLFFGSGTQLSVL.

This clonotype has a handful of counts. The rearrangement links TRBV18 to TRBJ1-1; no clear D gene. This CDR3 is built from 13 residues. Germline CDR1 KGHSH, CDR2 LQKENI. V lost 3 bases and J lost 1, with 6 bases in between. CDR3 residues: CASSPVPNTEAFF. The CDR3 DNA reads TGTGCCAGCTCACCGGTCCCGAACACTGAAGCTTTCTTT.

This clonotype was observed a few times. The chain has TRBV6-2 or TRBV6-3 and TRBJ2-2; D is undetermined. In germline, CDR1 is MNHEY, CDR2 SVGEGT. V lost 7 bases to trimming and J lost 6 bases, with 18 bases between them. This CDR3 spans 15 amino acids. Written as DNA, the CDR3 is TGTGCCAGCACCCTGGGGTATCCGGAATCCGGGGAGCTGTTTTTT. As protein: CASTLGYPESGELFF.

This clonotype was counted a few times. Here the CDR3 reads CASSQETGSHNNEQFF. The CDR3 DNA reads TGTGCCAGCAGCCAGGAGACAGGGAGCCACAATAATGAGCAGTTCTTC. The rearrangement uses TRBV4-2 and TRBJ2-1; 7 bases align to TRBD1. V lost 3 bases, J lost 7 bases, and 12 bases stayed unmatched. The CDR3 consists of 16 residues. CDR1 LGHNA and CDR2 YNFKEQ come from the germline V gene.

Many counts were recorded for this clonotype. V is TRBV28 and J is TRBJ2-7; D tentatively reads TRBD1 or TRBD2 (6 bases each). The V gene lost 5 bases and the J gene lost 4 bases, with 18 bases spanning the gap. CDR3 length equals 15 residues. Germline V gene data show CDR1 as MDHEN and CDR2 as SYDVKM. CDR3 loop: CASSPPSGGTYEQYF. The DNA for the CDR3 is TGTGCCAGCAGTCCTCCTTCCGGGGGCACGTACGAGCAGTACTTC. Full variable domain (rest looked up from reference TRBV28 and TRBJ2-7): DVKVTQSSRYLVKRTGEKVFLECVQDMDHENMFWYRQDPGLGLRLIYFSYDVKMKEKGDIPEGYSVSREKKERFSLILESASTNQTSMYLCASSPPSGGTYEQYFGPGTRLTVT.

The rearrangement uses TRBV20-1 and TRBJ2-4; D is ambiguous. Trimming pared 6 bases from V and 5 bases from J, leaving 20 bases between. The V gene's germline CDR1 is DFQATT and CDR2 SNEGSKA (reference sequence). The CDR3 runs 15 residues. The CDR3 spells CSAERGLKSENIQYF. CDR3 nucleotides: TGCAGTGCCGAGCGAGGCCTGAAAAGTGAAAACATTCAGTACTTC.

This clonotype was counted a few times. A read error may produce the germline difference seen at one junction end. This chain's CDR3 is CASCRASQEAQYF. DNA for the CDR3: TGTGCCAGCTGCAGGGCTTCCCAAGAGGCCCAGTACTTC. The rearrangement uses TRBV28 and TRBJ2-5; maybe TRBD1 (5 bases). This CDR3 spans 13 amino acids. The germline CDR1 and CDR2 sequences are MDHEN and SYDVKM.

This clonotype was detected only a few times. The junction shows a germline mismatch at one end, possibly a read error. DNA of the CDR3: TGTGCCAGCAGTTTAGGCGGACAGGTGGGGAATTCACCCCTCCACTTT. Protein sequence: CASSLGGQVGNSPLHF. V gene TRBV7-2 combines with J gene TRBJ1-6; 7 nucleotides match TRBD1. This CDR3 has 16 residues. Germline V gene lookup returns CDR1 SGHTA and CDR2 FQGNSA.

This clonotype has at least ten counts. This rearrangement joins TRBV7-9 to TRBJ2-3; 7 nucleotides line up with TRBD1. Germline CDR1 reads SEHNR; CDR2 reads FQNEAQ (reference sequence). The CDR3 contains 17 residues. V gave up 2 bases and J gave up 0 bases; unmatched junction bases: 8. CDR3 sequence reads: CASSLRDSGPSTDTQYF. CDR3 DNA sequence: TGTGCCAGCAGCTTAAGGGACAGCGGTCCCAGCACAGATACGCAGTATTTT.

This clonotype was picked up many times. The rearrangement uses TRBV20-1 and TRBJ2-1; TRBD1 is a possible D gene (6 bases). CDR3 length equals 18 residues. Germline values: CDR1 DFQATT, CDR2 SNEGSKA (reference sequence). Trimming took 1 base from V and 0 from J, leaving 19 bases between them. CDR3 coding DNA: TGCAGTGCTAGAGGCCACAGGGACGGCGGAAGCTCCTACAATGAGCAGTTCTTC. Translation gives CSARGHRDGGSSYNEQFF.

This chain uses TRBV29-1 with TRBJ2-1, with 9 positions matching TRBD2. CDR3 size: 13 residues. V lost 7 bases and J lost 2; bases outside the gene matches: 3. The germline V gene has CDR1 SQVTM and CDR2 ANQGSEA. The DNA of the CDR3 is TGCAGCGGGGGGACTAGCACCTACAATGAGCAGTTCTTC. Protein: CSGGTSTYNEQFF.